Following are 23 T cell receptor beta chains from one sample sequenced in a study of response to subunit inactivated influenza vaccine. MiXCR, applied by TCRdb to the RT-PCR reads, yields one record per CDR3 protein. The data show about 780,000 distinct CDR3 sequences, with about a fifth seen just once and around 9.9% held by the top ten. The input for sequencing was PBMCs from blood, taken 4 to 6 days after vaccination. The receptors originated from a middle-aged man who received an inactivated influenza vaccine.

This rearrangement joins TRBV5-1 to TRBJ2-5; D assignment may be TRBD1 or TRBD2 (5 bases each). Germline V gene lookup returns CDR1 SGHRS and CDR2 YFSETQ. This CDR3 comprises 15 residues. V was cut by 4 bases and J by 5 bases, with 18 bases left in between. The CDR3 bases are TGCGCCAGCAGCCCCGGGGCAGGGTCGGGCGAGACCCAGTACTTC. This gives the protein CASSPGAGSGETQYF.

The CDR3 DNA is TGTGCCAGCCCCCTTGGGACTAGACCCTACGAGCAGTACTTC. Translating gives CASPLGTRPYEQYF. The chain joins TRBV27 to TRBJ2-7, with TRBD2 identical over 8 bases. The trim removed 8 bases at V and 2 bases at J, leaving 8 bases unmatched. This CDR3 contains 14 residues. Germline loops: CDR1 MNHEY, CDR2 SMNVEV (reference sequence).

The sample holds many counts of this clonotype. The chain has TRBV20-1 and TRBJ2-3; unclear D gene. Germline CDR1 DFQATT, CDR2 SNEGSKA (reference sequence). Trimming removed 4 bases at V and 4 bases at J, with 6 bases between. This CDR3 region has 11 residues. The CDR3 nucleotides read TGCAGTGCTATCGCTTCAGATACGCAGTATTTT. This translates into CSAIASDTQYF.

This clonotype was counted between two and nine times. V is TRBV5-1 and J is TRBJ1-1; D may be TRBD1 (5 bases). The germline CDR1 and CDR2 sequences are SGHRS and YFSETQ. Trimming shortened V by 3 bases and J by 1 base, and 22 bases separated the two germline ends. The CDR3 has 18 amino acids. The CDR3 nucleotides read TGCGCCAGCAGCTCAATTCCGGGGACTGCTCAAAGGAACACTGAAGCTTTCTTT. Translation gives CASSSIPGTAQRNTEAFF.

V and J are TRBV2 and TRBJ2-1; TRBD2 matches 10 bases. V shed 9 bases, J shed 8 bases, and the junction held 10 bases outside the gene matches. The CDR3 spans 14 residues. From germline, CDR1 is SNHLY and CDR2 FYNNEI. The CDR3 loop is CASKPGLAHDEQFF. The DNA of the CDR3 is TGTGCCAGTAAACCGGGACTAGCGCACGATGAGCAGTTCTTC.

The rearrangement joins TRBV20-1 to TRBJ2-7; 7 nucleotides match TRBD1. The V gene end was trimmed by 3 bases and the J gene end by 4 bases; junction bases not matched to a gene: 3. CDR3 length: 12 residues. From germline, CDR1 is DFQATT and CDR2 SNEGSKA (reference sequence). The CDR3 spells CSASRGMYEQYF. CDR3 DNA sequence: TGCAGTGCTAGCAGGGGGATGTACGAGCAGTACTTC.

This clonotype has a count of ten or more. The chain employs TRBV29-1 and TRBJ2-7, with D tentatively TRBD1 (5 bases). CDR1 SQVTM and CDR2 ANQGSEA come from the germline V gene. The CDR3 has 13 amino acids. V gave up 4 bases and J gave up 7 bases, with 17 bases separating them. The CDR3 loop is CSVVRDRRGEQYF. CDR3 DNA: TGCAGCGTTGTTCGAGACAGACGTGGAGAGCAGTACTTC.

This clonotype was counted a few times. The gene calls are TRBV5-6 and TRBJ2-7; 10 bases fit TRBD2. CDR1 and CDR2 from the germline V gene are SGHDT and YYEEEE. V lost 6 bases, J lost 7 bases, and 10 bases stayed unmatched. This CDR3 is 14 amino acids long. The CDR3 nucleotides read TGTGCCAGCACCTTCCTAGCGGGAGTCGGAGAGCAGTACTTC. Its protein product is CASTFLAGVGEQYF.

This chain connects TRBV2 to TRBJ2-2, with a tentative D call TRBD1 (6 bases). The CDR3 consists of 13 residues. From germline, CDR1 is SNHLY and CDR2 FYNNEI. Trimming left V 7 bases short and J 6 bases short, with 12 bases between. This CDR3 is CASKEQGSGELFF. For the CDR3, the DNA is TGTGCCAGCAAAGAACAGGGCTCCGGGGAGCTGTTTTTT. Supplemented by reference TRBV2 and TRBJ2-2, the full variable domain reads EPEVTQTPSHQVTQMGQEVILRCVPISNHLYFYWYRQILGQKVEFLVSFYNNEISEKSEIFDDQFSVERPDGSNFTLKIRSTKLEDSAMYFCASKEQGSGELFFGEGSRLTVL.

The chain links TRBV5-5 to TRBJ1-2; unclear D gene. Germline CDR1 is SGHKS and CDR2 is YYEKEE (reference sequence). Trimming cost V 4 bases and J 2 bases, with 18 bases left between them. The CDR3 length is 16 residues. In DNA, the CDR3 is TGTGCCAGCAGCCCCTCTTCAGCCTGGACCAACTATGGCTACACCTTC. This translates into CASSPSSAWTNYGYTF.

The rearrangement links TRBV29-1 to TRBJ1-1; the D is unclear. V dropped 4 bases and J dropped 3 bases, with 9 bases sitting between them. Germline-derived CDR1 and CDR2 are SQVTM and ANQGSEA. This CDR3 contains 12 residues. The CDR3 region has the DNA TGCAGCGTTGCACGGAGCTACACTGAAGCTTTCTTT. This encodes CSVARSYTEAFF.

This clonotype was seen a handful of times. The chain links TRBV6-1 to TRBJ2-3, with 8 bases that match TRBD1. The V gene's germline CDR1 is MNHNS and CDR2 SASEGT. This CDR3 has 16 amino acids. Germline trimming cut 2 bases from V and 7 bases from J; bases unmatched to any gene: 11. This CDR3 is CASSEPGQDYPNTQYF. The DNA of the CDR3 is TGTGCCAGCAGTGAACCGGGACAGGATTACCCTAATACGCAGTATTTT.

This clonotype appeared a few times. This chain joins TRBV7-2 and TRBJ1-1; 8 bases are a match to TRBD1. The CDR3 extends over 16 amino acids. Germline trimming cut 1 base from V and 4 bases from J; bases unmatched to any gene: 8. CDR1 SGHTA and CDR2 FQGNSA come from the germline V gene. The CDR3 spells CASSLGRTGIGTEAFF. Here the CDR3 DNA reads TGTGCCAGCAGCTTAGGTAGGACAGGGATTGGCACTGAAGCTTTCTTT.

This clonotype showed up just a few times. This chain uses TRBV27 with TRBJ2-2; 8 bases are shared with TRBD2. The CDR3 totals 15 residues. V was clipped by 2 bases and J by 5 bases; unmatched bases: 4. The germline gives CDR1 MNHEY, CDR2 SMNVEV (reference sequence). The CDR3 DNA is TGTGCCAGCAGTTTAGTAGCGGGGATGACCGGGGAGCTGTTTTTT. Its protein is CASSLVAGMTGELFF.

This clonotype was detected only a few times. The chain links TRBV29-1 to TRBJ2-1, with 7 bases aligning to TRBD1. The CDR3 has 16 amino acids. The germline CDR1 and CDR2 sequences are SQVTM and ANQGSEA. The J segment lost 15 bases and the V segment lost 3 bases, leaving 23 bases of the junction unmatched. CDR3 amino acids: CSVEGPQPSLGGPLFF. CDR3 DNA: TGCAGCGTTGAGGGGCCACAACCCTCTTTAGGGGGCCCCTTGTTCTTC.

The chain recombines TRBV6-2 or TRBV6-3 with TRBJ2-7; 9 bases fit TRBD1. In germline, CDR1 is MNHEY, CDR2 SVGEGT. This CDR3 spans 16 amino acids. Germline trimming cut 4 bases from V and 3 bases from J; bases unmatched to any gene: 10. CDR3 residues: CASSSGKSGQGYEQYF. The DNA for the CDR3 is TGTGCCAGCAGTTCCGGGAAGTCGGGACAGGGCTACGAGCAGTACTTC.

This clonotype was counted ten times or more. The chain recombines TRBV5-6 with TRBJ1-1, with TRBD1 as a possible D gene (6 bases). Germline V gene lookup returns CDR1 SGHDT and CDR2 YYEEEE. The V gene lost 7 bases and the J gene lost 7 bases, with 20 bases spanning the gap. The CDR3 sequence is 14 residues long. CDR3 nucleotide sequence: TGTGCCAGCGGTAAACAGGGACTCCGGGATGAAGCTTTCTTT. Protein: CASGKQGLRDEAFF.

This clonotype was seen at least ten times. J is TRBJ1-2 and V is TRBV12-3 or TRBV12-4; weak D call: TRBD1 (5 bases). This CDR3 contains 14 residues. Trimming shortened V by 2 bases and J by 4 bases, and 11 bases separated the two germline ends. The chain's CDR3 is CASSLQGFVYGYTF. The CDR3 DNA reads as TGTGCCAGCAGTTTACAGGGCTTCGTCTATGGCTACACCTTC.

The V and J genes are TRBV5-1 and TRBJ2-2, with 12 bases that match TRBD1. Germline V gives CDR1 SGHRS, CDR2 YFSETQ. CDR3 length: 17 residues. V lost 4 bases, J lost 0 bases, and 4 bases stayed unmatched. The DNA of the CDR3 is TGCGCCAGCAGCCGGGACAGGGGGCTTGCGAACACCGGGGAGCTGTTTTTT. Translation gives CASSRDRGLANTGELFF.

This clonotype was recorded once. A much larger clone differs from this one at a single base, so this may be a read error. V is TRBV20-1 and J is TRBJ2-3; perhaps D is TRBD1 or TRBD2 (6 bases each). The CDR3 is made up of 13 amino acids. Per the germline V gene, CDR1 is DFQATT and CDR2 is SNEGSKA (reference sequence). The germline V and J ends were trimmed by 4 bases and 7 bases, with 15 bases remaining between them. CDR3 coding DNA: TGCAGTGCTAAAGGGGGGCCCGGAAATACGCAGTATTTT. Translated, it gives CSAKGGPGNTQYF.

This clonotype has just a few counts. V usage is TRBV15 and J usage is TRBJ2-7, with D perhaps TRBD1 or TRBD2 (5 bases each). This CDR3 is 13 amino acids long. Germline assignment: CDR1 LNHNV and CDR2 YYDKDF (reference sequence). V lost 5 bases and J 3 bases, leaving 11 bases between the germline ends. CDR3 sequence reads: CATSPGTNYEQYF. The CDR3 region has the DNA TGTGCCACCAGCCCCGGGACCAACTACGAGCAGTACTTC.

The chain is built from TRBV12-3 or TRBV12-4 and TRBJ2-3; 8 positions match TRBD2. Trimming at V came to 6 bases and at J to 4 bases, leaving 6 bases not matched to a gene. This CDR3 has 14 residues. CDR3 sequence reads: CASSPGGASDTQYF. CDR3 bases: TGTGCCAGCAGCCCCGGGGGGGCGTCAGATACGCAGTATTTT.

The CDR3 sequence is CASSEGGLGVGQPQHF. The CDR3 region has the DNA TGTGCCAGCAGTGAAGGCGGGCTGGGTGTAGGTCAGCCCCAGCATTTT. The gene calls are TRBV6-1 and TRBJ1-5; D call uncertain. The germline V gene has CDR1 MNHNS and CDR2 SASEGT. V was cut by 1 base and J by 6 bases, with 16 bases left in between. The CDR3 totals 16 residues.